These 13 T cell receptor beta chains were sequenced from one sample in a study of T-cell reconstitution after alpha-beta-depleted transplantation in children. The library targeted TCRbeta and was prepared with unique molecular identifiers. From the PCR reads, TCRdb called clonotypes with MiXCR, one entry per CDR3 protein. The data hold under 450,000 distinct CDR3 sequences, with under 20% observed a single time. This specimen consisted of PBMCs, mostly from graft donor cells, obtained 360 days after TCRalphabeta/CD19-depleted stem cell transplant. The receptor set was obtained from a boy in the first two years of life who had a stem cell transplant for Wiskott-Aldrich syndrome, so the T cells may come from the graft donor.

The rearrangement links TRBV7-8 to TRBJ2-2; D might be TRBD1 or TRBD2, each matching 6 bases. The V and J ends lost 1 base and 5 bases respectively, with 20 bases between them. There are 18 residues in the CDR3. CDR1 SGHVS and CDR2 FQNEAQ come from the germline V gene. For the CDR3, the DNA is TGTGCCAGCAGCTTAGGTAGAGGGAGGACAGAAAAAACCGGGGAGCTGTTTTTT. It yields the protein CASSLGRGRTEKTGELFF.

The sample holds a few counts of this clonotype. The CDR3 region has the DNA TGTGCCAGCAGCCAAGGGCGACAGGGGAGGTACAATGAGCAGTTCTTC. It translates to CASSQGRQGRYNEQFF. The gene calls are TRBV3-1 and TRBJ2-1; 8 bases align to TRBD1. The CDR3 covers 16 residues. The trim removed 1 base at V and 4 bases at J, leaving 6 bases unmatched. CDR1 and CDR2 (germline): LGHDT, YNNKEL (reference sequence).

This clonotype was counted between two and nine times. The chain uses TRBV7-2 and TRBJ1-1; D unresolved. The CDR3 has 13 amino acids. Germline V gene data show CDR1 as SGHTA and CDR2 as FQGNSA. V was pared by 5 bases and J by 4 bases, with 11 bases between. Here the CDR3 reads CASSRNWGTEAFF. CDR3 DNA: TGTGCCAGCAGCCGAAATTGGGGCACTGAAGCTTTCTTT.

The CDR3 nucleotides are TGTGCCAGCAGCCAGGGGGACAGGGGGGCGGAGACCCAGTACTTC. Protein product: CASSQGDRGAETQYF. The chain links TRBV4-2 to TRBJ2-5; 11 bases line up with TRBD1. CDR1 is LGHNA, CDR2 YNFKEQ, per germline. This CDR3 is built from 15 residues. V trimming: 3 bases; J trimming: 5 bases; junction bases outside the gene matches: 5.

As concerns this clonotype: The junction differs from germline at one of its ends, possibly a read error. The gene calls are TRBV10-3 and TRBJ2-1; a possible D gene is TRBD2 (5 bases). In germline, CDR1 is ENHRY, CDR2 SYGVKD. The CDR3 runs to 15 residues. Written as DNA, the CDR3 is TGTGCCATCAGTGAGTTCCCCGGGGTAATTCATGAGCGGTTCTTC. Protein: CAISEFPGVIHERFF.

The chain combines TRBV7-2 with TRBJ1-1; D remains ambiguous. CDR1 is SGHTA and CDR2 is FQGNSA in the germline V gene. CDR3 length: 15 amino acids. V was trimmed by 2 bases and J by 1 base, leaving 11 bases between them. The CDR3 nucleotides are TGTGCCAGCAGCTTACCGCGGACTGGGAACACTGAAGCTTTCTTT. This sequence encodes CASSLPRTGNTEAFF.

The rearrangement joins TRBV15 to TRBJ2-5; D is possibly TRBD1 (5 bases). Trimming took 0 bases from V and 5 from J, leaving 7 bases between them. The germline gives CDR1 LNHNV, CDR2 YYDKDF (reference sequence). The CDR3 extends over 13 amino acids. CDR3 bases: TGTGCCACCAGCAGAGATTCAGGGGAGACCCAGTACTTC. Residues: CATSRDSGETQYF.

The table lists this clonotype with many counts. CDR3 protein: CASSPMPSGSSDTQYF. The CDR3 DNA follows: TGTGCCAGCAGTCCCATGCCCAGCGGGAGCTCAGATACGCAGTATTTT. The chain recombines TRBV25-1 with TRBJ2-3, with 8 positions matching TRBD2. The junction had 11 bases not matched to a gene; V was cut back by 5 bases and J by 4 bases. The CDR3 has 16 amino acids. CDR1 and CDR2 (germline): MGHDK, SYGVNS.

This clonotype was counted a few times. The chain joins TRBV10-2 to TRBJ2-1, with 14 positions matching TRBD2. The CDR3 extends over 17 amino acids. CDR1 WSHSY and CDR2 SAAADI come from the germline V gene. Germline trimming cut 10 bases from V and 6 bases from J; bases unmatched to any gene: 14. CDR3 sequence reads: CATRGLAGVSLSNEQFF. CDR3 in DNA: TGCGCCACCCGGGGACTAGCGGGAGTTAGTCTGAGCAATGAGCAGTTCTTC.

The sample holds a few counts of this clonotype. This sequence joins TRBV24-1 and TRBJ2-3, with TRBD1 as a possible D gene (6 bases). V gave up 4 bases and J gave up 2 bases, with 15 bases separating them. Germline-derived CDR1 and CDR2 are KGHDR and SFDVKD. CDR3 size: 16 residues. CDR3 sequence reads: CATSDPQGLFTDTQYF. For the CDR3, the DNA is TGTGCCACCAGTGACCCGCAGGGGCTGTTCACAGATACGCAGTATTTT.

V and J are TRBV5-1 and TRBJ2-1; no reliable D call. The CDR3 loop spans 14 amino acids. CDR1 and CDR2 from the germline V gene are SGHRS and YFSETQ. V lost 0 bases, J lost 3 bases, and 7 bases lay in between. CDR3 in DNA: TGCGCCAGCAGCTTGGACTCGAGCTACAATGAGCAGTTCTTC. Translating it yields CASSLDSSYNEQFF.

This chain connects TRBV20-1 to TRBJ2-1; D not resolved. This CDR3 spans 12 amino acids. Trimming took 4 bases from V and 4 from J, leaving 8 bases between them. The germline gives CDR1 DFQATT, CDR2 SNEGSKA (reference sequence). CDR3 loop: CSAIVPYNEQFF. The CDR3 DNA sequence: TGCAGTGCTATTGTCCCGTACAATGAGCAGTTCTTC.

The sample holds a few counts of this clonotype. This sequence joins TRBV20-1 and TRBJ2-1; D possibly corresponds to TRBD1 (6 bases). The V and J ends lost 6 bases and 0 bases respectively, with 15 bases between them. The CDR3 is 15 amino acids. Germline V gene sequence: CDR1 DFQATT, CDR2 SNEGSKA (reference sequence). The CDR3 DNA reads as TGCAGTGCCGCAGACCGGGACAACTCCTACAATGAGCAGTTCTTC. Translating it yields CSAADRDNSYNEQFF.